The 23 T cell receptor beta chains below come from one sample, sequenced in a study of response to subunit inactivated influenza vaccine. TCRdb reanalysed the RT-PCR reads using MiXCR and keeps one entry per CDR3 protein. Of about 520,000 distinct CDR3 sequences in the sample, more than 7% were seen once. Material: PBMCs from blood, obtained roughly 24 months after vaccination. The receptors were gathered from a man aged 45 to 75 who received an inactivated influenza vaccine.

The table lists this clonotype with a few counts. The chain uses TRBV29-1 and TRBJ2-7; TRBD1 is a possible D gene (6 bases). This CDR3 is built from 12 residues. Trimming left V 6 bases short and J 5 bases short, with 14 bases between. Germline CDR1 and CDR2: SQVTM and ANQGSEA. The CDR3 sequence is CSVSTQGHEQYF. CDR3 nucleotides: TGCAGCGTCAGTACACAGGGCCACGAGCAGTACTTC.

This clonotype showed up many times. The genes are TRBV12-3 or TRBV12-4 and TRBJ1-4; D not certain. Trimming left V 3 bases short and J 7 bases short, with 9 bases between. CDR3 length equals 13 residues. The chain's CDR3 is CASSFGLAEKLFF. The CDR3 DNA sequence: TGTGCCAGCAGTTTCGGGTTAGCTGAAAAACTGTTTTTT.

This clonotype occurred many times. V is TRBV14 and J is TRBJ2-5, with TRBD1 identical over 9 bases. Germline V CDR1 and CDR2: SGHDN, FVKESK. Losses at the gene ends were 1 base for V and 4 bases for J; bases not matched to a gene: 1. The CDR3 is 14 amino acids. CDR3 in DNA: TGTGCCAGCAGCCAAGGACAGGGGGGAGAGACCCAGTACTTC. Its protein is CASSQGQGGETQYF.

A few counts support this clonotype. The chain employs TRBV5-1 and TRBJ1-1, with TRBD1 matching over 8 bases. J gave up 3 bases and V 4 bases, and 5 bases lay outside the gene matches. CDR3 size: 14 residues. Germline V gene sequence: CDR1 SGHRS, CDR2 YFSETQ. The CDR3: CASSEGQDDTEAFF. The CDR3 DNA reads TGCGCCAGCAGCGAGGGACAGGATGACACTGAAGCTTTCTTT.

This clonotype was detected a few times. This chain links TRBV20-1 with TRBJ2-5, with D unresolved. There are 13 residues in the CDR3. CDR1 and CDR2 from the germline V gene are DFQATT and SNEGSKA (reference sequence). V was trimmed by 3 bases and J by 4 bases, leaving 12 bases between them. The CDR3 nucleotides are TGCAGTGCTAGTGGGTCTCCCGGAGAGACCCAGTACTTC. Protein: CSASGSPGETQYF.

The CDR3 coding sequence is TGCGCCAGCAGCCAAGATAGGAGGGGCCCGGTTTCCACAGATACGCAGTATTTT. Its protein is CASSQDRRGPVSTDTQYF. The chain is built from TRBV4-3 and TRBJ2-3; D may be TRBD2 (6 bases). V was shortened by 0 bases and J by 2 bases, with 18 bases between the two germline ends. Germline CDR1 and CDR2: LGHNA and YSLEER. The CDR3 runs 18 residues.

The V and J genes are TRBV11-2 and TRBJ2-2; no clear D gene. The V end lost 0 bases, the J end lost 3 bases, and 5 bases lay between the germline ends. The CDR3 is 14 residues long. Per germline, CDR1 SGHAT and CDR2 FQNNGV. The CDR3 DNA reads as TGTGCCAGCAGCTTAGATGTGTACACCGGGGAGCTGTTTTTT. Its translation is CASSLDVYTGELFF.

The genes are TRBV29-1 and TRBJ2-1, with a possible D match to TRBD2 (5 bases). Germline CDR1 SQVTM, CDR2 ANQGSEA. The ends were cut back, 4 bases at V and 3 bases at J, with 10 bases in the middle. There are 13 residues in the CDR3. The CDR3 loop reads CSVGASNYNEQFF. The CDR3 DNA reads as TGCAGCGTTGGGGCTAGCAACTACAATGAGCAGTTCTTC.

The gene calls are TRBV13 and TRBJ1-2, with D uncertain. V was shortened by 5 bases and J by 6 bases, with 13 bases between the two germline ends. The CDR3 loop spans 13 amino acids. Germline V lookup: CDR1 PRHDT, CDR2 FYEKMQ (reference sequence). The CDR3 nucleotides read TGTGCCAGCAGCATACCGGGAGGAGATGGCTACACCTTC. This translates into CASSIPGGDGYTF.

This clonotype appeared a few times. This chain joins TRBV7-3 and TRBJ2-3; TRBD2 agrees at 11 bases. CDR3 length equals 15 residues. The germline CDR1 and CDR2 sequences are SGHTA and FQGTGA. V lost 2 bases and J lost 8; bases outside the gene matches: 6. This chain's CDR3 is CASSLETSGSSTQYF. Written as DNA, the CDR3 is TGTGCCAGCAGCTTAGAAACTAGCGGGAGTTCTACGCAGTATTTT.

This clonotype appeared a few times. The chain uses TRBV5-1 and TRBJ2-7, with 10 bases fitting TRBD1. CDR3 size: 16 residues. CDR1 is SGHRS and CDR2 is YFSETQ in the germline V gene. Unmatched junction bases numbered 6, after V lost 0 bases and J lost 3 bases. Written as DNA, the CDR3 is TGCGCCAGCAGCTTGGAGCCGACAGGGGGCATCTACGAGCAGTACTTC. Its protein is CASSLEPTGGIYEQYF.

In its sample, this clonotype was seen a few times. J is TRBJ2-7 and V is TRBV30, with D possibly matching TRBD1 (6 bases). Trimming shortened V by 2 bases and J by 4 bases, and 9 bases separated the two germline ends. The CDR3 extends over 12 amino acids. Looked up from germline, CDR1 is GTSNPN and CDR2 is SVGIG (reference sequence). CDR3 loop: CAWSTGLYEQYF. The DNA for the CDR3 is TGTGCCTGGAGTACAGGGTTGTACGAGCAGTACTTC.

In its sample, this clonotype was seen many times. In DNA form, the CDR3 reads TGCGCCAGCCGGGCCAGTGTGAACACCGGGGAGCTGTTTTTT. Translated: CASRASVNTGELFF. The V and J genes are TRBV5-1 and TRBJ2-2; D unresolved. The CDR3 sequence is 14 residues long. Per germline, CDR1 SGHRS and CDR2 YFSETQ. V was trimmed by 7 bases and J by 1 base, leaving 11 bases between them.

The rearrangement uses TRBV7-2 and TRBJ2-1; TRBD2 matches at 8 bases. The CDR3 consists of 14 residues. CDR1 is SGHTA and CDR2 is FQGNSA in the germline V gene. Trimming at V came to 1 base and at J to 10 bases, leaving 6 bases not matched to a gene. The CDR3 spells CASSLDSGGREQFF. The CDR3 DNA is TGTGCCAGCAGCTTAGATTCCGGCGGGAGGGAGCAGTTCTTC. Full variable domain (remainder filled in from reference TRBV7-2 and TRBJ2-1): GAGVSQSPSNKVTEKGKDVELRCDPISGHTALYWYRQSLGQGLEFLIYFQGNSAPDKSGLPSDRFSAERTGGSVSTLTIQRTQQEDSAVYLCASSLDSGGREQFFGPGTRLTVL.

This clonotype showed up many times. V and J are TRBV4-3 and TRBJ2-1; D may be TRBD2 (5 bases). The CDR3 sequence is 16 residues long. Trimming left V 0 bases short and J 8 bases short, with 17 bases between. Germline V lookup: CDR1 LGHNA, CDR2 YSLEER. The DNA of the CDR3 is TGCGCCAGCAGCCAAGAAGGTAGCAGGCCGGAGGATGAGCAGTTCTTC. It yields the protein CASSQEGSRPEDEQFF.

J is TRBJ2-2 and V is TRBV7-6; perhaps TRBD2 as D (5 bases). The CDR3 is made up of 14 amino acids. Germline loops: CDR1 SGHVS, CDR2 FNYEAQ. With 7 bases removed from V and 6 bases from J, the gap between germline ends came to 15 bases. In DNA, the CDR3 is TGTGCCAGCACCGCCCGGATGGAGGCCGGGGAGCTGTTTTTT. This codes for CASTARMEAGELFF.

The chain employs TRBV6-2 or TRBV6-3 and TRBJ2-2; the D is unclear. Looked up from germline, CDR1 is MNHEY and CDR2 is SVGEGT. V was pared by 6 bases and J by 6 bases, with 14 bases between. The CDR3 contains 14 residues. This CDR3 is CASSRAGVSGELFF. The CDR3 DNA reads TGTGCCAGCAGCCGCGCCGGTGTCTCCGGGGAGCTGTTTTTT.

This clonotype was seen only a few times. The chain carries TRBV7-9 and TRBJ2-1; either TRBD1 or TRBD2 may fit D (5 bases each). Trimming took off 11 bases at V and 10 bases at J, with 15 bases between the two ends. This CDR3 region has 11 residues. In germline, CDR1 is SEHNR, CDR2 FQNEAQ (reference sequence). This CDR3 reads CAGMPGPEQFF. The CDR3 DNA reads as TGTGCCGGAATGCCGGGACCCGAGCAGTTCTTC.

The chain is built from TRBV12-3 or TRBV12-4 and TRBJ2-3, with a weak D call TRBD1 (6 bases). Trimming removed 6 bases at V and 2 bases at J, with 12 bases between. The CDR3 covers 14 residues. The CDR3 nucleotides are TGTGCCAGCAGAAGGGGGTCGACCACAGATACGCAGTATTTT. Protein sequence: CASRRGSTTDTQYF.

The chain links TRBV6-2 or TRBV6-3 to TRBJ2-1, with TRBD1 matching 7 bases. V dropped 4 bases and J dropped 7; count of bases not matched to a gene: 16. The CDR3 has 17 residues. The germline CDR1 and CDR2 sequences are MNHEY and SVGEGT. DNA of the CDR3: TGTGCCAGCAGTTTCACCCGCTTTCCGACAGGGTGGAATGAGCAGTTCTTC. Encoded protein: CASSFTRFPTGWNEQFF.

This clonotype was seen a handful of times. The chain joins TRBV9 to TRBJ2-5; a weak D match, TRBD2 (5 bases). Germline V CDR1 and CDR2: SGDLS, YYNGEE. The V end was cut by 4 bases, the J end by 5 bases, with 15 bases between. The length of the CDR3 is 14 residues. The CDR3 loop is CASSYGLFGETQYF. The CDR3 DNA is TGTGCCAGCAGCTACGGACTCTTCGGGGAGACCCAGTACTTC.

V and J are TRBV5-5 and TRBJ2-1, with TRBD1 matching 7 bases. Germline assignment: CDR1 SGHKS and CDR2 YYEKEE (reference sequence). The V gene end was trimmed by 2 bases and the J gene end by 12 bases; junction bases not matched to a gene: 8. The CDR3 length is 13 residues. The CDR3 protein is CASSLLQGIGQFF. CDR3 sequence (DNA): TGTGCCAGCAGCTTATTACAGGGGATTGGGCAGTTCTTC. The variable domain in full, with the rest retrieved from reference TRBV5-5 and TRBJ2-1, is DAGVTQSPTHLIKTRGQQVTLRCSPISGHKSVSWYQQVLGQGPQFIFQYYEKEERGRGNFPDRFSARQFPNYSSELNVNALLLGDSALYLCASSLLQGIGQFFGPGTRLTVL.

This clonotype was seen many times. The V and J genes are TRBV2 and TRBJ2-2, with a weak D call TRBD1 (6 bases). V was cut by 9 bases and J by 4 bases, with 21 bases left in between. Germline V gene sequence: CDR1 SNHLY, CDR2 FYNNEI. The CDR3 is 16 amino acids. The CDR3, as DNA: TGTGCCAGAAGGACGGAGACAGGACCGACCACCGGGGAGCTGTTTTTT. Translated: CARRTETGPTTGELFF.